This is a list of T cell receptor beta chains from one sample in a study of T cell repertoires in cytomegalovirus infection. These receptors have no identified antigens. In TCRdb, the reads were re-called with MiXCR into one record per CDR3 protein. The sample yields about 770,000 distinct CDR3 sequences, around 29% seen once. Here the sequenced sample was cultured CD8+ T cells from PBMCs, taken from culture after CMV antigen stimulation. These receptors were taken from a human donor in good health (CMV status not recorded). Some clones in this sample may be carry-over from other donors' samples. Each CDR3 is given with its conserved first and last residue. A D gene is named only where the DNA matches it firmly. Size is stated for part of the rows, as once, few or many counts, or as a class when the clone is expanded.

length	V	J	size	D	CDR3	DNA
15	TRBV19	TRBJ2-2	NA	TRBD1	CASHAQGANTGELFF	TGTGCCAGTCACGCACAGGGGGCGAACACCGGGGAGCTGTTTTTT
12	TRBV29-1	TRBJ2-2	NA	TRBD1	CSVPQGAGELFF	TGCAGCGTGCCACAGGGGGCCGGGGAGCTGTTTTTT
15	TRBV28	TRBJ2-1	few	NA	CASSLRQGVYNEQFF	TGTGCCAGCAGTTTGCGGCAGGGAGTCTACAATGAGCAGTTCTTC
14	TRBV12-3/TRBV12-4	TRBJ2-4	many	NA	CASSPATAKNIQYF	TGTGCCAGCAGCCCCGCGACAGCCAAAAACATTCAGTACTTC
15	TRBV12-3/TRBV12-4	TRBJ1-6	NA	TRBD1	CASSPQGAQNSPLHF	TGTGCCAGCAGTCCCCAGGGGGCGCAAAATTCACCCCTCCACTTT
13	TRBV27	TRBJ2-1	few	NA	CASSLAKVSEQFF	TGTGCCAGCAGTTTAGCAAAGGTTAGCGAGCAGTTCTTC
16	TRBV6-8	TRBJ2-7	NA	NA	CASSYSNRGNPYEQYF	TGTGCCAGCAGTTACTCGAATCGGGGGAACCCCTACGAGCAGTACTTC
12	TRBV7-9	TRBJ1-1	NA	NA	CASTWGGTEAFF	TGTGCCAGCACCTGGGGAGGCACTGAAGCTTTCTTT
16	TRBV11-2	TRBJ1-1	few	NA	CASSPPPTVLNTEAFF	TGTGCCAGCAGCCCCCCTCCGACAGTCCTGAACACTGAAGCTTTCTTT
15	TRBV12-5	TRBJ1-1	few	NA	CASGVTRETYTEAFF	TGTGCTAGTGGTGTCACCAGGGAAACCTACACTGAAGCTTTCTTT
15	TRBV7-6	TRBJ1-1	NA	NA	CASSRGGVGNTEAFF	TGTGCCAGCAGTAGGGGGGGGGTGGGCAACACTGAAGCTTTCTTT
13	TRBV19	TRBJ1-4	NA	NA	CASSWAPWEKLFF	TGTGCCAGTAGTTGGGCTCCTTGGGAAAAACTGTTTTTT
20	TRBV27	TRBJ2-2	NA	NA	CASSLSPSILGGANTGELFF	TGTGCCAGCAGTTTATCCCCATCTATACTAGGGGGGGCGAACACCGGGGAGCTGTTTTTT
10	TRBV10-2	TRBJ2-5	NA	NA	CASRSETQYF	TGCGCCAGCAGGTCAGAGACCCAGTACTTC
16	TRBV7-9	TRBJ2-1	many	NA	CATLPGAGVYYNEQFF	TGTGCCACTCTTCCAGGGGCGGGGGTGTACTACAATGAGCAGTTCTTC
17	TRBV9	TRBJ1-1	NA	NA	CASSVKKGDLLRTEAFF	TGTGCCAGCAGCGTGAAGAAGGGGGATTTATTAAGGACTGAAGCTTTCTTT
13	TRBV19	TRBJ2-1	once	NA	CASSIEGGGEQFF	TGTGCCAGTAGTATAGAGGGAGGAGGTGAGCAGTTCTTC
17	TRBV4-1	TRBJ2-3	few	TRBD2	CASSLLPSGGFTDTQYF	TGCGCCAGCAGCCTCCTCCCTAGCGGGGGGTTCACAGATACGCAGTATTTT
17	TRBV27	TRBJ2-1	few	TRBD1	CASSPLGTGDRGNEQFF	TGTGCCAGCAGCCCTCTAGGAACAGGGGACAGGGGAAATGAGCAGTTCTTC
17	TRBV7-9	TRBJ1-1	NA	TRBD1	CASRVTFPRTGGTEAFF	TGTGCCAGCAGGGTAACTTTTCCAAGGACAGGGGGCACTGAAGCTTTCTTT
16	TRBV27	TRBJ1-6	many	NA	CASRGRGRPSNSPLHF	TGTGCCAGCAGGGGTCGAGGACGGCCTTCTAATTCACCCCTCCACTTT
17	TRBV7-2	TRBJ2-2	NA	TRBD2	CASSPGLAGVYTGELFF	TGTGCCAGCAGCCCCGGACTAGCGGGGGTGTACACCGGGGAGCTGTTTTTT
15	TRBV2	TRBJ2-1	NA	NA	CASSSTGGNYNEQFF	TGTGCCAGCAGTTCTACCGGGGGCAACTACAATGAGCAGTTCTTC
15	TRBV20-1	TRBJ2-1	NA	NA	CSASPADPTAIEQFF	TGCAGTGCTAGTCCCGCAGACCCGACGGCCATTGAGCAGTTCTTC
12	TRBV28	TRBJ1-1	many	NA	CASMEVNTEAFF	TGTGCCAGCATGGAGGTGAACACTGAAGCTTTCTTT
16	TRBV6-2/TRBV6-3	TRBJ1-1	few	NA	CASSYGPPNFNTEAFF	TGTGCCAGCAGTTACGGTCCCCCGAACTTCAACACTGAAGCTTTCTTT
16	TRBV7-6	TRBJ1-1	many	NA	CASSLNTPGANTEAFF	TGTGCCAGCAGCTTAAACACCCCGGGCGCGAACACTGAAGCTTTCTTT
15	TRBV4-1	TRBJ2-5	few	NA	CASSQGKDGEETQYF	TGCGCCAGCAGCCAAGGAAAGGACGGAGAGGAGACCCAGTACTTC
15	TRBV28	TRBJ2-1	NA	NA	CASLWFRGGYNEQFF	TGTGCCAGCCTTTGGTTCAGGGGCGGCTACAATGAGCAGTTCTTC
15	TRBV7-8	TRBJ1-2	few	NA	CASSLVPQDAYGYTF	TGTGCCAGCAGCTTAGTACCTCAAGACGCATATGGCTACACCTTC
14	TRBV7-9	TRBJ2-2	many	NA	CASAGPTGTGELFF	TGTGCCAGCGCGGGACCGACGGGCACCGGGGAGCTGTTTTTT
16	TRBV20-1	TRBJ2-1	many	TRBD2	CSARRLAGRIYNEQFF	TGCAGTGCTAGAAGACTAGCGGGGAGAATATACAATGAGCAGTTCTTC
13	TRBV29-1	TRBJ2-7	NA	TRBD1	CSVEGDSPYEQYF	TGCAGCGTTGAAGGGGACAGTCCTTACGAGCAGTACTTC
15	TRBV10-3	TRBJ2-3	NA	NA	CAISESAEITDTQYF	TGTGCCATCAGTGAGTCGGCGGAAATCACAGATACGCAGTATTTT
14	TRBV19	TRBJ2-5	few	NA	CASTGRHRQETQYF	TGTGCCAGTACCGGGCGTCACCGCCAAGAGACCCAGTACTTC
12	TRBV4-1	TRBJ2-3	NA	NA	CASIAGDFTQYF	TGCGCCAGCATCGCCGGGGACTTTACGCAGTATTTT
12	TRBV7-9	TRBJ2-7	few	NA	CASSNRDYEQYF	TGTGCCAGCAGCAACAGGGACTACGAGCAGTACTTC
16	TRBV7-9	TRBJ2-1	NA	NA	CASSLGAPSLYNEQFF	TGTGCCAGCAGCTTAGGGGCCCCTAGCCTCTACAATGAGCAGTTCTTC